Below, 19 T cell receptor beta chains from the same sample are listed, as sequenced in a study of blood T cells in healthy people across ages. A second roughly 7 to 12 cycle PCR used barcoded and J-beta primers. TCRdb reprocessed the 5' RACE reads via MiXCR and lists one record per CDR3 protein. The table includes some 900,000 distinct CDR3 sequences, 40% to 60% detected once. Specimen: blood. The receptors were gathered from a man in his thirties or forties in good health.

This clonotype was detected only a few times. V is TRBV10-1 and J is TRBJ2-1; D is possibly TRBD1 (6 bases). The V end lost 8 bases, the J end lost 6 bases, and 11 bases lay between the germline ends. The CDR3 is 12 amino acids. The germline CDR1 and CDR2 sequences are WNHNN and SYGVQD (reference sequence). CDR3 region: CASQGLGNEQFF. CDR3 DNA sequence: TGCGCCAGCCAGGGGTTAGGCAATGAGCAGTTCTTC.

The V gene is TRBV7-2, the J gene TRBJ2-3; D not resolved. The length of the CDR3 is 14 residues. CDR1 is SGHTA and CDR2 is FQGNSA in the germline V gene. V shed 3 bases and J shed 3 bases, with 10 bases lying between them. CDR3 in amino acids: CASSFAQTTDTQYF. The CDR3 DNA follows: TGTGCCAGCAGCTTCGCCCAGACAACAGATACGCAGTATTTT.

The chain employs TRBV28 and TRBJ2-1; D is ambiguous. Germline V gene lookup returns CDR1 MDHEN and CDR2 SYDVKM. Trimming removed 5 bases from V and 4 bases from J, with 15 bases in between. The CDR3 totals 15 residues. The CDR3 spells CASSGPSAGYNEQFF. CDR3 nucleotides: TGTGCCAGCAGTGGCCCCTCAGCCGGGTACAATGAGCAGTTCTTC. The whole variable domain, remainder taken from reference TRBV28 and TRBJ2-1, is DVKVTQSSRYLVKRTGEKVFLECVQDMDHENMFWYRQDPGLGLRLIYFSYDVKMKEKGDIPEGYSVSREKKERFSLILESASTNQTSMYLCASSGPSAGYNEQFFGPGTRLTVL.

V usage is TRBV29-1 and J usage is TRBJ1-1; D remains ambiguous. V was shortened by 6 bases and J by 7 bases, with 15 bases between the two germline ends. Looked up from germline, CDR1 is SQVTM and CDR2 is ANQGSEA. The CDR3 loop spans 12 amino acids. CDR3 sequence reads: CSVPGLSYEAFF. The CDR3 DNA follows: TGCAGCGTCCCGGGCCTCAGTTATGAAGCTTTCTTT.

This clonotype was seen many times. The chain joins TRBV29-1 to TRBJ2-7, with TRBD2 matching over 8 bases. Trimming cost V 7 bases and J 8 bases; bases outside gene matches: 10. The CDR3 covers 12 residues. Germline CDR1 is SQVTM and CDR2 is ANQGSEA. The CDR3 here is CSGGTSSYQQYF. DNA of the CDR3: TGCAGCGGCGGGACTAGTAGCTATCAGCAGTACTTC.

CDR3 in amino acids: CASSSGGGNTGELFF. The CDR3 nucleotides read TGTGCCAGCAGTTCCGGGGGCGGGAACACCGGGGAGCTGTTTTTT. This chain links TRBV27 with TRBJ2-2; either TRBD1 or TRBD2 may supply D (6 bases each). The CDR3 has 15 residues. Trimming removed 4 bases at V and 1 base at J, with 10 bases between. Germline V gives CDR1 MNHEY, CDR2 SMNVEV (reference sequence).

This clonotype appeared a few times. The chain uses TRBV12-3 or TRBV12-4 and TRBJ2-5; 7 bases align to TRBD2. The CDR3 is 15 residues long. The junction had 10 bases not matched to a gene; V was cut back by 7 bases and J by 2 bases. In DNA, the CDR3 is TGTGCCAGCACCACAATCGGGACTACACAAGAGACCCAGTACTTC. Translated, it gives CASTTIGTTQETQYF.

This chain links TRBV5-4 with TRBJ2-5, with 8 bases identical to TRBD1. V shed 5 bases, J shed 7 bases, and the junction held 10 bases outside the gene matches. The CDR3 runs 14 residues. Germline loops: CDR1 SGHNT, CDR2 YYREEE (reference sequence). As DNA, the CDR3 is TGTGCCAGCAGACGGACAGGGACTTTGGGGACCCAGTACTTC. Translated, it gives CASRRTGTLGTQYF. Supplemented by reference TRBV5-4 and TRBJ2-5, the full variable domain reads ETGVTQSPTHLIKTRGQQVTLRCSSQSGHNTVSWYQQALGQGPQFIFQYYREEENGRGNFPPRFSGLQFPNYSSELNVNALELDDSALYLCASRRTGTLGTQYFGPGTRLLVL.

This clonotype has more than one count but fewer than ten. The chain employs TRBV6-2 or TRBV6-3 and TRBJ2-7, with D possibly being TRBD2 (5 bases). The CDR3 has 15 residues. Germline V gene data show CDR1 as MNHEY and CDR2 as SVGEGT. The ends were cut back, 1 base at V and 3 bases at J, with 13 bases in the middle. CDR3 sequence: CASSYYENGDYEQYF. CDR3 coding DNA: TGTGCCAGCAGTTACTATGAGAACGGGGACTACGAGCAGTACTTC.

This clonotype has more than one count but fewer than ten. This rearrangement joins TRBV9 to TRBJ1-4; unclear D gene. The V end was cut by 0 bases, the J end by 15 bases, with 12 bases between. CDR1 is SGDLS, CDR2 YYNGEE, per germline. CDR3 size: 12 residues. CDR3 loop: CASSVEGGRVFF. CDR3 in DNA: TGTGCCAGCAGCGTAGAAGGCGGGAGGGTGTTTTTT.

The chain employs TRBV27 and TRBJ1-1; D gene unclear. The CDR3 contains 14 residues. V lost 10 bases, J lost 1 base, and 16 bases lay in between. Germline V lookup: CDR1 MNHEY, CDR2 SMNVEV (reference sequence). This chain's CDR3 is CATGQVGWNTEAFF. In nucleotides, the CDR3 is TGTGCCACCGGCCAGGTCGGATGGAACACTGAAGCTTTCTTT.

The J gene is TRBJ2-3, the V gene TRBV20-1, with D unclear. CDR1 and CDR2 from the germline V gene are DFQATT and SNEGSKA (reference sequence). CDR3 length equals 12 residues. V shed 6 bases and J shed 2 bases, with 9 bases lying between them. The DNA for the CDR3 is TGCAGTGCCAGTTCCATCACAGATACGCAGTATTTT. Its protein is CSASSITDTQYF.

This clonotype has just one count. One junction end does not reproduce the germline sequence, and a read error may be involved. The rearrangement joins TRBV5-1 to TRBJ1-1; tentatively, D is TRBD1 (6 bases). In germline, CDR1 is SGHRS, CDR2 YFSETQ. The CDR3 is 16 amino acids. The CDR3 sequence is CASSSAGILGDTEAFF. For the CDR3, the DNA is TGCGCCAGCAGCTCCGCAGGGATCTTGGGGGACACGGAAGCTTTCTTT.

V and J are TRBV6-6 and TRBJ1-5; D is perhaps TRBD1 (5 bases). V lost 0 bases and J lost 0, with 12 bases in between. This CDR3 region has 17 residues. Germline CDR1 and CDR2: MNHNY and SVGAGI (reference sequence). In DNA, the CDR3 is TGTGCCAGCAGTTACTCGGGGCGGGGTTATAGCAATCAGCCCCAGCATTTT. Its translation: CASSYSGRGYSNQPQHF.

This rearrangement joins TRBV29-1 to TRBJ1-1; D remains ambiguous. With 6 bases removed from V and 0 bases from J, the gap between germline ends came to 14 bases. Germline assignment: CDR1 SQVTM and CDR2 ANQGSEA. The CDR3 extends over 14 amino acids. The CDR3 reads CSVKIVGMNTEAFF. The CDR3, as DNA: TGCAGCGTGAAAATCGTAGGGATGAACACTGAAGCTTTCTTT. Filled out from reference TRBV29-1 and TRBJ1-1, the complete variable domain reads SAVISQKPSRDICQRGTSLTIQCQVDSQVTMMFWYRQQPGQSLTLIATANQGSEATYESGFVIDKFPISRPNLTFSTLTVSNMSPEDSSIYLCSVKIVGMNTEAFFGQGTRLTVV.

This chain uses TRBV7-9 with TRBJ2-5; 11 nucleotides line up with TRBD2. The germline V gene has CDR1 SEHNR and CDR2 FQNEAQ (reference sequence). The CDR3 covers 15 residues. The V and J ends lost 3 bases and 3 bases, in that order; junction bases with no gene match: 3. The DNA of the CDR3 is TGTGCCAGCAGCTTTCAGACTAGCGGGGAAGAGACCCAGTACTTC. Translated, it gives CASSFQTSGEETQYF. Full variable domain (missing parts from reference TRBV7-9 and TRBJ2-5): DTGVSQNPRHKITKRGQNVTFRCDPISEHNRLYWYRQTLGQGPEFLTYFQNEAQLEKSRLLSDRFSAERPKGSFSTLEIQRTEQGDSAMYLCASSFQTSGEETQYFGPGTRLLVL.

V and J are TRBV12-3 or TRBV12-4 and TRBJ1-6; D call uncertain. Trimming took 7 bases from V and 10 from J, leaving 14 bases between them. CDR3 size: 13 residues. The CDR3 reads CASKGDGGSPLHF. The CDR3 DNA is TGTGCCAGCAAAGGCGACGGCGGGTCACCCCTCCACTTT.

The CDR3 DNA is TGCAGTGCTGGACTAGCGGGTATCAATGAGCAGTTCTTC. Translating it yields CSAGLAGINEQFF. This rearrangement joins TRBV20-1 to TRBJ2-1; TRBD2 matches at 11 bases. The CDR3 covers 13 residues. Germline values: CDR1 DFQATT, CDR2 SNEGSKA (reference sequence). V gave up 5 bases and J gave up 6 bases; unmatched junction bases: 3.

This clonotype was seen just once. This chain uses TRBV29-1 with TRBJ2-3; D may be TRBD2 (6 bases). V lost 5 bases and J 0 bases, leaving 15 bases between the germline ends. CDR3 length: 15 residues. Germline CDR1 SQVTM, CDR2 ANQGSEA. CDR3 DNA sequence: TGCAGCGTTACCGGGACTCCCCGTAGCACAGATACGCAGTATTTT. This gives the protein CSVTGTPRSTDTQYF.